These T cell receptor beta chains were read from a single sample in a study of CD8 T cells in Susac syndrome. TCRdb used MiXCR to reprocess the immunoSEQ multiplex PCR reads, holding one entry per CDR3 protein. In the table there are about 80,000 distinct CDR3 sequences, roughly 93% of which are singletons. Sequenced material: CD8+ T cells from PBMCs. These receptor sequences come from a human donor in good health. The CDR3 runs from the conserved cysteine through the conserved F or W. Each record gives: J gene, D gene, clone size, V gene, CDR3 DNA, CDR3 protein. A D gene is named only where the DNA matches it firmly. Some rows mark clone size as missing; the rest say once, few, many or name a class of expanded clone.

TRBJ1-2	NA	NA	TRBV25-1	TGTGCCAGCAGTGGCGCAGGCTACACCTTC	CASSGAGYTF
TRBJ2-3	TRBD1	NA	TRBV27	TGTGCCAGCAGTCCGGGGACAGGCTTGGCGGATACGCAGTATTTT	CASSPGTGLADTQYF
TRBJ1-2	NA	NA	TRBV29-1	TGCAGCGTGTGGACCGGGACCCCGGAAGACTATGGCTACACCTTC	CSVWTGTPEDYGYTF
TRBJ2-7	NA	NA	TRBV7-9	TGTGCCAGCAGCACAGGGAACGAGCAGTACTTC	CASSTGNEQYF
TRBJ2-1	NA	NA	TRBV20-1	TGCAGTGCTAGATTATTAACCTCCTACAATGAGCAGTTCTTC	CSARLLTSYNEQFF
TRBJ2-7	TRBD1	NA	TRBV6-6	TGTGCCAGCAGCCTACCTGACAGGGGCCACGAGCAGTACTTC	CASSLPDRGHEQYF
TRBJ1-5	NA	NA	TRBV12-3/TRBV12-4	TGTGCCAGCAGTTTAGTGGCCTTGACCGATTATAGCAATCAGCCCCAGCATTTT	CASSLVALTDYSNQPQHF
TRBJ2-1	NA	NA	TRBV20-1	TGCAGTGCTAGAGATTCCGGGCCGAGGGTAACGGCCTTCTACAATGAGCAGTTCTTC	CSARDSGPRVTAFYNEQFF
TRBJ2-1	NA	NA	TRBV7-6	TGTGCCAGCAGCGCCACCATGAATGAGCAGTTCTTC	CASSATMNEQFF
TRBJ2-7	TRBD1	NA	TRBV4-1	TGCGCCAGCAGCCAAGATCCGGGACAGCGCTACGAGCAGTACTTC	CASSQDPGQRYEQYF
TRBJ2-2	TRBD1	NA	TRBV19	TGTGCCAGTAGCCTTCCCCATGGACAGGCGTACACCGGGGAGCTGTTTTTT	CASSLPHGQAYTGELFF
TRBJ2-7	NA	NA	TRBV4-3	TGCGCCAGCAGCCAGAGCCTTGTCTACGAGCAGTACTTC	CASSQSLVYEQYF
TRBJ2-1	TRBD2	NA	TRBV27	TGTGCCAGCAGTTTATCCTTAGCGGGAGGGGAGCAGTTCTTC	CASSLSLAGGEQFF
TRBJ2-1	NA	NA	TRBV30	TGTGCCTGGAGAGTCTTGGGGGCTGAGCAGTTCTTC	CAWRVLGAEQFF
TRBJ2-3	TRBD1	NA	TRBV13	TGTGCCAGCAGCTGGGGACAGGGGGCGAGTCTTGATACGCAGTATTTT	CASSWGQGASLDTQYF
TRBJ2-1	TRBD2	NA	TRBV29-1	TGCAGCGTTGATTGGACGGGGGGGCATGGTGAGCAGTTCTTC	CSVDWTGGHGEQFF
TRBJ2-1	NA	NA	TRBV7-6	TGTGCCAGCAGCTTAGAGGCAGGGAACAATGAGCAGTTCTTC	CASSLEAGNNEQFF
TRBJ2-4	NA	NA	TRBV20-1	TGCAGTGCTAGATTGGGACTGCTGGGAAACATTCAGTACTTC	CSARLGLLGNIQYF
TRBJ2-1	TRBD2	NA	TRBV20-1	TGCAGTGCCCTTGGACTAGCGGGATACAATGAGCAGTTCTTC	CSALGLAGYNEQFF
TRBJ2-4	NA	NA	TRBV11-2	TGTGCCAGCAGCTTAGATCTTTGGGGGGAGCGAGTAAACATTCAGTACTTC	CASSLDLWGERVNIQYF
TRBJ2-1	NA	NA	TRBV15	TGTGCCACCAGCAGAGAAAGCTCCTACAATGAGCAGTTCTTC	CATSRESSYNEQFF
TRBJ1-1	NA	NA	TRBV7-9	TGTGCCAGCAGCCACGGGGGGACTGAAGCTTTCTTT	CASSHGGTEAFF
TRBJ1-1	NA	NA	TRBV6-1	TGTGCCAGCAGTGAAACAGGGCCCTTAAACACTGAAGCTTTCTTT	CASSETGPLNTEAFF
TRBJ2-7	TRBD1	NA	TRBV19	TGTGCCAGTTCCCCGGGACAGACATACGAGCAGTACTTC	CASSPGQTYEQYF
TRBJ2-3	NA	NA	TRBV27	TGTGCCAGCAGTTTATGGGGGTCAGGAAGCACAGATACGCAGTATTTT	CASSLWGSGSTDTQYF
TRBJ2-7	NA	NA	TRBV11-2	TGTGCCAGCAGCCCGCGGACCTACGAGCAGTACTTC	CASSPRTYEQYF
TRBJ2-5	NA	NA	TRBV11-2	TGTGCCAGCAGCCTCGACCCCGCGGAGACCCAGTACTTC	CASSLDPAETQYF
TRBJ2-1	NA	NA	TRBV5-4	TGTGCCAGCCTTCCGGCCTCCTACAATGAGCAGTTCTTC	CASLPASYNEQFF
TRBJ2-4	NA	NA	TRBV7-9	TGTGCCAGCAGCTCCAGCGGAGGGGCGGAAAACATTCAGTACTTC	CASSSSGGAENIQYF
TRBJ2-3	TRBD2	NA	TRBV20-1	TGCAGTGCCGTTCTACTAGCGGGGGGCACAGATACGCAGTATTTT	CSAVLLAGGTDTQYF
TRBJ2-7	TRBD2	NA	TRBV14	TGTGCCAGCAGCCCACCCGGACTAGGGAACTCCTACGAGCAGTACTTC	CASSPPGLGNSYEQYF
TRBJ1-2	NA	once	TRBV30	TGTGCCTGGAAATGGACGGGCTCGGGGGATGCCTACACCTTC	CAWKWTGSGDAYTF
TRBJ2-2	NA	NA	TRBV6-4	TGTGCCAGCAGTCGGGCGGGTGGCACCGGGGAGCTGTTTTTT	CASSRAGGTGELFF
TRBJ2-5	NA	NA	TRBV4-1	TGCGCCAGCAGCCAATTGGTAGTGGAGACCCAGTACTTC	CASSQLVVETQYF
TRBJ2-7	TRBD1	NA	TRBV2	TGTGCCAGCAGTGGACAGGGGAAATCCTACGAGCAGTACTTC	CASSGQGKSYEQYF
TRBJ1-5	TRBD1	NA	TRBV7-9	TGTGCCAGCAGCCCAGGGGGGACGCCACCTCATTTT	CASSPGGTPPHF